This TCR beta chain originates from a study of blood T cell repertoires in COVID-19. Overall study: Sources were T cells, B-cell-depleted T cells, or PBMCs; the material itself was cDNA or gDNA.

In the original processing: Amplification of reference gene primers was used by the study to estimate nucleated cell counts. Here immunoSEQ multiplex PCR was the method, and the copy in TCRdb shows in-frame clones only, minus some. That table is the source of V, J and clone size, and D and trimming were worked out from the DNA. The repertoire includes about 58,000 clones, 85% to 90% of them detected once, and 1.4% sits in the top ten. Germline CDR1 is SGHNT and CDR2 is YENEEA. The germline V and J ends were trimmed by 8 bases and 7 bases, with 21 bases remaining between them. The CDR3 contains 15 residues.

The clonotype comes from a man in his 60s with acute or convalescent COVID-19. This rearrangement joins TRBV11-3 to TRBJ2-1; D might be TRBD2 (6 bases). The sequencing input was peripheral blood. The CDR3 sequence: CASRASTRNPNEQFF. In DNA form, the CDR3 reads TGTGCCAGCCGCGCATCGACTAGGAACCCAAATGAGCAGTTCTTC.